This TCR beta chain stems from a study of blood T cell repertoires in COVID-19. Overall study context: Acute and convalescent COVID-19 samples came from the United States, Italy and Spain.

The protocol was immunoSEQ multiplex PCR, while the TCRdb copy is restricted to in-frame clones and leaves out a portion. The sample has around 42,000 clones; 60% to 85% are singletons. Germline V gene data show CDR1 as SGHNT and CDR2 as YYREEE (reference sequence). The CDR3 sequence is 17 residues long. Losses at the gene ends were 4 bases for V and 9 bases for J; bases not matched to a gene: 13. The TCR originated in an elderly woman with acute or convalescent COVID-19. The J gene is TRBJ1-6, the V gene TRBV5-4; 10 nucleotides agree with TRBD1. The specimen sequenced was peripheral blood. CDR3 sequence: CASSPQPGTGVRSPLHF. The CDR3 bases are TGTGCCAGCAGCCCCCAACCAGGGACAGGGGTTCGTTCACCCCTCCACTTT. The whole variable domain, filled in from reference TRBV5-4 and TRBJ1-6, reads ETGVTQSPTHLIKTRGQQVTLRCSSQSGHNTVSWYQQALGQGPQFIFQYYREEENGRGNFPPRFSGLQFPNYSSELNVNALELDDSALYLCASSPQPGTGVRSPLHFGNGTRLTVT.